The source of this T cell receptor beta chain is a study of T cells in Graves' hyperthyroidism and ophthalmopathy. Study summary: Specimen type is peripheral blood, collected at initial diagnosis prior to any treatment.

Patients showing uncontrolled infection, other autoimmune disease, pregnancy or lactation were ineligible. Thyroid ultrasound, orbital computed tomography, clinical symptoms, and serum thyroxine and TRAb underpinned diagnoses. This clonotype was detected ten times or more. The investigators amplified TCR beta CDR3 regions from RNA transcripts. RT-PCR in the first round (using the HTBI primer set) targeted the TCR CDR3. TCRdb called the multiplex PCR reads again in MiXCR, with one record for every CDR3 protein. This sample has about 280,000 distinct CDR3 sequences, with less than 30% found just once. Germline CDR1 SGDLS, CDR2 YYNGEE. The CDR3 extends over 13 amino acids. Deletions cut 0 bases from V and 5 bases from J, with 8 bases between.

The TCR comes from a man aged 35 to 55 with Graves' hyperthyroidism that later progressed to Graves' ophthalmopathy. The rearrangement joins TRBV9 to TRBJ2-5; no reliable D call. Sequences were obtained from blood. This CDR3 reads CASSVAIRETQYF. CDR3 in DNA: TGTGCCAGCAGCGTAGCGATTCGTGAGACCCAGTACTTC.